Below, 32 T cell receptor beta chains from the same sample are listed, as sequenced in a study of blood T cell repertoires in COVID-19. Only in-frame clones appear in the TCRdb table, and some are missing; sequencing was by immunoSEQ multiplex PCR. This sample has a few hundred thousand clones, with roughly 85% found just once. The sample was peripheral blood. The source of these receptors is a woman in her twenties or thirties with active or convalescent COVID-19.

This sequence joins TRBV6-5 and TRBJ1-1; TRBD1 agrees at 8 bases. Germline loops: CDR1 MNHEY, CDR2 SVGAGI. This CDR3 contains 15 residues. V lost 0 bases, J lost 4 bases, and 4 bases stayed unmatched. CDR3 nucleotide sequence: TGTGCCAGCAGTTACTCGCAGGGGGCGACCACTGAAGCTTTCTTT. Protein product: CASSYSQGATTEAFF.

The CDR3 region has the DNA TGTGCCAGTAGTCCCCGAGGGATAGCGGGGGTCAATGAGCAGTTCTTC. Translating gives CASSPRGIAGVNEQFF. The chain uses TRBV19 and TRBJ2-1, with 9 nucleotides matching TRBD2. The V and J ends lost 5 bases and 6 bases, in that order; junction bases with no gene match: 11. The CDR3 length is 16 residues. Germline CDR1 LNHDA, CDR2 SQIVND (reference sequence).

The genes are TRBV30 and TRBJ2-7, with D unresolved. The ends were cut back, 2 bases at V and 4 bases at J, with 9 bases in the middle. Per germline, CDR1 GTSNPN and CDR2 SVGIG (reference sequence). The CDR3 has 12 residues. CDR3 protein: CAWSSSRYEQYF. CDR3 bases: TGTGCCTGGAGTTCGAGCCGTTACGAGCAGTACTTC.

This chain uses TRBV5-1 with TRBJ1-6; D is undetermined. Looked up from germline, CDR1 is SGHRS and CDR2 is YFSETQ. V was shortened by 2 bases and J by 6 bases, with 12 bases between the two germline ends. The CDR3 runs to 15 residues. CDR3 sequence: CASSFIGVPNSPLHF. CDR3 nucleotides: TGCGCCAGCAGCTTTATCGGGGTCCCTAATTCACCCCTCCACTTT. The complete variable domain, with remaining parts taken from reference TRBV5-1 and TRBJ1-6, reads KAGVTQTPRYLIKTRGQQVTLSCSPISGHRSVSWYQQTPGQGLQFLFEYFSETQRNKGNFPGRFSGRQFSNSRSEMNVSTLELGDSALYLCASSFIGVPNSPLHFGNGTRLTVT.

The CDR3 spells CASSVGQALDGYTF. The CDR3 DNA reads as TGTGCCAGCAGCGTAGGACAGGCCCTCGATGGCTACACCTTC. The rearrangement joins TRBV9 to TRBJ1-2; D perhaps matches TRBD1 (6 bases). Germline assignment: CDR1 SGDLS and CDR2 YYNGEE. V lost 0 bases and J lost 6, with 12 bases in between. This CDR3 region has 14 residues.

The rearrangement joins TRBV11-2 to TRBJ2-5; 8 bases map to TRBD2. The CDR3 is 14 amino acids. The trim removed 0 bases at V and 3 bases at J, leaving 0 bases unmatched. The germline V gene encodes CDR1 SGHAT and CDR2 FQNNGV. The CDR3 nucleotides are TGTGCCAGCAGCTTAGAAGCGGGGGAAGAGACCCAGTACTTC. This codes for CASSLEAGEETQYF. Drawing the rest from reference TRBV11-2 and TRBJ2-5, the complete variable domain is EAGVAQSPRYKIIEKRQSVAFWCNPISGHATLYWYQQILGQGPKLLIQFQNNGVVDDSQLPKDRFSAERLKGVDSTLKIQPAKLEDSAVYLCASSLEAGEETQYFGPGTRLLVL.

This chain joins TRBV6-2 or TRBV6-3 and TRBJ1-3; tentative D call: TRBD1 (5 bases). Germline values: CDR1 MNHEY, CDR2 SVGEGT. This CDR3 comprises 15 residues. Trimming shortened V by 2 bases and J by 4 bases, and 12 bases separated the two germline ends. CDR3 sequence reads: CASSYRGSRGNTIYF. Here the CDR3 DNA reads TGTGCCAGCAGTTACAGGGGCTCGAGGGGAAACACCATATATTTT.

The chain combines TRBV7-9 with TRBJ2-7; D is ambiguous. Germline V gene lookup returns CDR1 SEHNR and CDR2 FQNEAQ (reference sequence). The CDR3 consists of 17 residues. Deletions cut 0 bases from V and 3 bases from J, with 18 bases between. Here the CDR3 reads CASSLAVQAYSNYEQYF. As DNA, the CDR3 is TGTGCCAGCAGCTTAGCGGTGCAGGCATACTCTAACTACGAGCAGTACTTC.

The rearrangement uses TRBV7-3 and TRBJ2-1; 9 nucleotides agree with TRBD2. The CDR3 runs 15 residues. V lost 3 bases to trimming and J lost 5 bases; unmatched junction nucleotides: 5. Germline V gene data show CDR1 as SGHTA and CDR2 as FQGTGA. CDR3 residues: CASSLVGLANNEQFF. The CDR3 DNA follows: TGTGCCAGCAGCTTGGTTGGACTAGCGAACAATGAGCAGTTCTTC.

The CDR3 bases are TGTGCCACCAGTGATTTAGGGGCAGGGGGATCCTACACAGATACGCAGTATTTT. Its translation: CATSDLGAGGSYTDTQYF. The chain carries TRBV24-1 and TRBJ2-3; 7 bases line up with TRBD1. The CDR3 contains 18 residues. V lost 1 base and J lost 2; bases outside the gene matches: 11. Germline assignment: CDR1 KGHDR and CDR2 SFDVKD.

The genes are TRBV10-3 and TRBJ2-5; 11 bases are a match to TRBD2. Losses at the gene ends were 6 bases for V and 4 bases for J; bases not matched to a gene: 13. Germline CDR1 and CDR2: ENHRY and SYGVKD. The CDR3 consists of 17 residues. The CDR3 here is CAISADIAGGPRETQYF. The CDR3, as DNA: TGTGCCATCAGCGCTGATATAGCGGGGGGGCCGAGAGAGACCCAGTACTTC.

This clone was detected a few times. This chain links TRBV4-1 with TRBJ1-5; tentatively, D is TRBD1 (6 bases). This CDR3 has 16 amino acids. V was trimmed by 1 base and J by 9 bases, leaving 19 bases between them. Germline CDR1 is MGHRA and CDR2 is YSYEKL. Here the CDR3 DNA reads TGCGCCAGCAGCCAAGGATTTTCGGGGGGCGCCTGGCCCCAGCATTTT. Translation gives CASSQGFSGGAWPQHF.

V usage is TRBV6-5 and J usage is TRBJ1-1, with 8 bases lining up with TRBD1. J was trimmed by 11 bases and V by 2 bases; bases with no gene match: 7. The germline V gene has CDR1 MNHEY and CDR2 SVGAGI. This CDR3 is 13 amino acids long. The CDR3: CASSYTQGERAFF. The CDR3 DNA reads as TGTGCCAGCAGTTACACACAGGGGGAGCGGGCTTTCTTT.

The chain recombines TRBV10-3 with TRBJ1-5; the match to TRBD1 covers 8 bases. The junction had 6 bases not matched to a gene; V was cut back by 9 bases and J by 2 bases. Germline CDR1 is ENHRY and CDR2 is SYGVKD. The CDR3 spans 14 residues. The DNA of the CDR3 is TGTGCCATTGCAACGACAGGGGGCAATCAGCCCCAGCATTTT. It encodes CAIATTGGNQPQHF.

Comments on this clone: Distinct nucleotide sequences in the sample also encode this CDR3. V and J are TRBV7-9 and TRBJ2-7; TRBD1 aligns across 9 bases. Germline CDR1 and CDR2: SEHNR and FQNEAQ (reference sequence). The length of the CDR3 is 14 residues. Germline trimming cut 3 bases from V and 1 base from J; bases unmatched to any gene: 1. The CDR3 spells CASSLGTGSYEQYF. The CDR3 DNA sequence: TGTGCCAGCAGCTTGGGGACAGGGTCCTACGAGCAGTACTTC.

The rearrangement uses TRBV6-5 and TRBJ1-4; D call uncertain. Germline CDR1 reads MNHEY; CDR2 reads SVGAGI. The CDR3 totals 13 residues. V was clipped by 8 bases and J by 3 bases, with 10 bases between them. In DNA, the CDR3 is TGTGCCAGCGCGGGGAGGCCTAATGAAAAACTGTTTTTT. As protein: CASAGRPNEKLFF.

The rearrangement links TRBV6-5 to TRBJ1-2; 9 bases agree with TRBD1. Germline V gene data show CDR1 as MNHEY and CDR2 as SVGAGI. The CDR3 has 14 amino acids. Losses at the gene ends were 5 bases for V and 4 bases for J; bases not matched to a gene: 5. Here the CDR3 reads CASSPRDRAYGYTF. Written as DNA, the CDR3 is TGTGCCAGCAGTCCACGGGACAGGGCCTATGGCTACACCTTC.

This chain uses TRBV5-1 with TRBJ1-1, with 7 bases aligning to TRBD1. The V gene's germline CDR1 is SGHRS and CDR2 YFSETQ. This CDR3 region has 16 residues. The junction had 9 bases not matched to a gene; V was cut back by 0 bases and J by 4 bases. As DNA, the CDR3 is TGCGCCAGCAGCTTGGCGGCTCAAGACAGGGCCACTGAAGCTTTCTTT. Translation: CASSLAAQDRATEAFF.

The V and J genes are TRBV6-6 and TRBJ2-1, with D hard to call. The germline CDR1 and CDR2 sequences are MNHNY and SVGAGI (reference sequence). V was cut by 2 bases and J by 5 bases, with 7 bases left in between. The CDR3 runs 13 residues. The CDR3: CASSYEQHNEQFF. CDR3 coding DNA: TGTGCCAGCAGTTACGAACAGCACAATGAGCAGTTCTTC.

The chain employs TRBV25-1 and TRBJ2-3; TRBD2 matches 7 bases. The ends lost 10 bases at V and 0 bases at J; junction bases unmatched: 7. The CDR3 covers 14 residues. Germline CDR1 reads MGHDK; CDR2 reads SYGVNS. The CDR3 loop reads CATQAGSSTDTQYF. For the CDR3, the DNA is TGTGCCACTCAAGCGGGGTCTAGCACAGATACGCAGTATTTT. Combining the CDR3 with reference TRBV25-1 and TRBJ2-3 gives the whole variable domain EADIYQTPRYLVIGTGKKITLECSQTMGHDKMYWYQQDPGMELHLIHYSYGVNSTEKGDLSSESTVSRIRTEHFPLTLESARPSHTSQYLCATQAGSSTDTQYFGPGTRLTVL.

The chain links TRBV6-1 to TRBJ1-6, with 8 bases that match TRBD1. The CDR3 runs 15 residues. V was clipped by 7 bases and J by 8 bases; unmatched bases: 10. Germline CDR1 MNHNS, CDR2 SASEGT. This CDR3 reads CASKGSGGSHSPLHF. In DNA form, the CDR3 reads TGTGCCAGCAAGGGATCAGGGGGCAGTCATTCACCCCTCCACTTT.

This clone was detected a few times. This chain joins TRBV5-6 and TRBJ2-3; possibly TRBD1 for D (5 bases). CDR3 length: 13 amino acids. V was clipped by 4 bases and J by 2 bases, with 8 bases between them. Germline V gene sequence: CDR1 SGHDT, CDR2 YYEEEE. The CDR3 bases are TGTGCCAGCAGCGGACACTTCACAGATACGCAGTATTTT. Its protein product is CASSGHFTDTQYF.

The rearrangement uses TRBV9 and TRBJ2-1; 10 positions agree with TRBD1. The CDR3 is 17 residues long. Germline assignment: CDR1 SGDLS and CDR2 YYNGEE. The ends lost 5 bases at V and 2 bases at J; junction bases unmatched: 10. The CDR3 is CASSTTSGTGAYNEQFF. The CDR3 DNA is TGTGCCAGCAGTACCACCTCCGGGACAGGGGCCTACAATGAGCAGTTCTTC.

CDR3 region: CASSTLYSGELFF. CDR3 DNA: TGTGCCAGCAGTACTCTATATTCCGGGGAGCTGTTTTTT. The V call is TRBV6-2 or TRBV6-3, the J call TRBJ2-2, with D uncertain. This CDR3 region has 13 residues. The germline V and J ends were trimmed by 5 bases and 6 bases, with 10 bases remaining between them. Germline V gene lookup returns CDR1 MNHEY and CDR2 SVGEGT.

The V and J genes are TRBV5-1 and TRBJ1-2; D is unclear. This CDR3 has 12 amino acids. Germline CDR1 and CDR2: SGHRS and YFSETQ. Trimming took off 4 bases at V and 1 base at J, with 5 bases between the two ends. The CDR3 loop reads CASSQNNYGYTF. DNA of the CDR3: TGCGCCAGCAGCCAAAATAACTATGGCTACACCTTC.

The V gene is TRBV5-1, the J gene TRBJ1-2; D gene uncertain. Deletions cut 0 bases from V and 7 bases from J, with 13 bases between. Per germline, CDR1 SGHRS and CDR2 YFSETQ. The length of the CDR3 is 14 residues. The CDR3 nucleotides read TGCGCCAGCAGCTTGGGGCAGGAGGCGGGTGGCTACACCTTC. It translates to CASSLGQEAGGYTF.

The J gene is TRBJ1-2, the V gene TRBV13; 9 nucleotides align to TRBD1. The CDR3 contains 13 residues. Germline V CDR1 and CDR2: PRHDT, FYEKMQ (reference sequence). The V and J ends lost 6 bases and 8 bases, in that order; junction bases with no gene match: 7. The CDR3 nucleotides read TGTGCCAGCAGTTTACAGGGGGCTCGGGGCTACACCTTC. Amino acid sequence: CASSLQGARGYTF.

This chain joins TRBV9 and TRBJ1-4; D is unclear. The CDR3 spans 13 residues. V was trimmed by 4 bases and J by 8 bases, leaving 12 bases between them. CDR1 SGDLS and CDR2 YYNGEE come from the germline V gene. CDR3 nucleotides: TGTGCCAGCAGCCAATCCCCGGGGGAAAAACTGTTTTTT. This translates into CASSQSPGEKLFF.

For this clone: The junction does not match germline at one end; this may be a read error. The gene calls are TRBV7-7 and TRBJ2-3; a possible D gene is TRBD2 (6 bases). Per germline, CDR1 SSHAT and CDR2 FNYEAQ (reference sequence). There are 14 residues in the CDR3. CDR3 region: CASSLGGITDTQYF. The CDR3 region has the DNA TGTGCTAGCAGCCTAGGAGGGATCACAGATACGCAGTATTTT.

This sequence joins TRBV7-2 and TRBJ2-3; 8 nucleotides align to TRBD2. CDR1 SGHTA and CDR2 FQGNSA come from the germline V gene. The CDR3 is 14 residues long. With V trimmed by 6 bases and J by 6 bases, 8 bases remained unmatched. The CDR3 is CASSRGLESDTQYF. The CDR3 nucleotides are TGTGCCAGCAGTCGGGGACTAGAGTCTGATACGCAGTATTTT.

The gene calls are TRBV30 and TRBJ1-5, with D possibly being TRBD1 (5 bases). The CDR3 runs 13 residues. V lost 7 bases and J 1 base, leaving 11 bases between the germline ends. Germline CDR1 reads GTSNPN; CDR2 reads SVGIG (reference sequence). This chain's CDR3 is CAYSGGSNQPQHF. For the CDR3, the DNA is TGTGCCTACTCGGGGGGAAGCAATCAGCCCCAGCATTTT.

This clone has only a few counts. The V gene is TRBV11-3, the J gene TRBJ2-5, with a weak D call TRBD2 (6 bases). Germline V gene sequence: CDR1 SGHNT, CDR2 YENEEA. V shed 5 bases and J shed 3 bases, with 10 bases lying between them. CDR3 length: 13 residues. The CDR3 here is CASSPGLEETQYF. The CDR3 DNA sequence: TGTGCCAGCAGCCCGGGACTTGAAGAGACCCAGTACTTC.